This T cell receptor beta chain was profiled in a study of T cell responses to AZD1222 COVID-19 vaccine. Study results and caveats: Once two AZD1222 doses were given, Spike-specific TCR breadth and depth went up.

Between the trimmed V and J ends, which lost 3 bases and 0 bases, there was a span of 6 bases. The CDR3 spans 13 residues. The method was immunoSEQ multiplex PCR; TCRdb's version includes in-frame clones alone and lacks a portion of them. The sample carries under 150,000 clones, 80% to 95% recorded once. Turning to this clone: Its antigen remains unknown.

V gene TRBV12-3 or TRBV12-4 combines with J gene TRBJ2-7; D tentatively fits TRBD1 or TRBD2 (5 bases each). The clonotype comes from an adult who received the AZD1222 COVID-19 vaccine. The sequenced sample was peripheral blood, obtained 28 days after the second AZD1222 dose. The CDR3 DNA follows: TGTGCCAGCAGTTTGGGGGACTCCTACGAGCAGTACTTC. Amino acids: CASSLGDSYEQYF.